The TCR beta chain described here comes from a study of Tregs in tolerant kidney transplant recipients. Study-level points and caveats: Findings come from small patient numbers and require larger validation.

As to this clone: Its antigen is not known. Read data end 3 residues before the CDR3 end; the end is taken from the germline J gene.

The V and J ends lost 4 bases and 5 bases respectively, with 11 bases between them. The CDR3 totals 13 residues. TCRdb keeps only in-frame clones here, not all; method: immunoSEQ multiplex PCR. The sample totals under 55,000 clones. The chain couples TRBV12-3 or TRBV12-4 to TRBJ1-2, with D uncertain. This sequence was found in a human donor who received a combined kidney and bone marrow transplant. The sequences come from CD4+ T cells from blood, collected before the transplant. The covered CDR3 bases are TGTGCCAGCAGTTCCACGGGTTGGTATGGC. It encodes CASSSTGWYG. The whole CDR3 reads CASSSTGWYGYTF.